These T cell receptor beta chains were read from a single sample in a study of glioma-infiltrating T cells after dendritic cell vaccination. TCRdb's table, derived via immunoSEQ multiplex PCR, lists solely in-frame clones and lacks some. The sample consists of more than 55,000 clones, about 83% of them appearing once. The sequencing used blood, collected after dendritic cell vaccination. The source is a human donor with glioblastoma. Each CDR3 is given with its conserved first and last residue. A D gene is named only where the DNA matches it firmly. Expanded clones get a size class; other rows say once, few or many, or leave the size out.

j_call | d_call | v_call | clone_size | cdr3_aa
TRBJ2-7 | TRBD2 | TRBV5-4 | NA | CASSLGTSGGPAYEQYF
TRBJ2-3 | TRBD2 | TRBV4-1 | NA | CASKALAGASTDTQYF
TRBJ1-5 | TRBD1 | TRBV23-1 | NA | CASSQPGTDNQPQHF
TRBJ1-3 | NA | TRBV7-2 | NA | CASSFISSSSGNTIYF
TRBJ1-6 | TRBD1 | TRBV7-2 | NA | CASSSSGTGTNSPLHF
TRBJ1-6 | NA | TRBV7-9 | NA | CASSSRTDAAARLHF
TRBJ2-2 | NA | TRBV4-1 | NA | CASSQGPGRNTGELFF
TRBJ1-2 | NA | TRBV30 | NA | CAWSVLGGGNGYTF
TRBJ1-2 | TRBD1 | TRBV11-1 | NA | CASSLSVPAGTGIGGYTF
TRBJ2-7 | TRBD1 | TRBV19 | NA | CASSDRPGGEGEQYF
TRBJ2-7 | NA | TRBV2 | once | CASSDRQAIISYEQYF
TRBJ1-1 | NA | TRBV7-3 | NA | CASSLDSVMNTEAFF
TRBJ2-7 | TRBD1 | TRBV18 | once | CASSPYRQGAYEQYF
TRBJ2-7 | NA | TRBV28 | once | CASRAGGSLLEQYF
TRBJ1-1 | NA | TRBV9 | NA | CASSFGDTEAFF
TRBJ2-1 | TRBD2 | TRBV7-3 | NA | CASSLTRGAVGNEQFF
TRBJ1-1 | NA | TRBV9 | NA | CASSFNIDQDTEAFF
TRBJ1-6 | NA | TRBV30 | once | CAFDSAYNSPLHF
TRBJ2-7 | TRBD1 | TRBV6-5 | few | CASSYSRTGRGEQYF
TRBJ1-1 | TRBD1 | TRBV11-2 | once | CASSTYRGMNTEAFF
TRBJ1-6 | NA | TRBV21-1 | NA | CASSKALRAQGNSPLHF
TRBJ1-5 | TRBD1 | TRBV6-5 | NA | CASSGDRGSNQPQHF
TRBJ1-1 | NA | TRBV7-9 | NA | CASSAPKDTEAFF
TRBJ1-2 | NA | TRBV6-5 | NA | CTSSYDRLYGYTF
TRBJ1-1 | TRBD1 | TRBV15 | NA | CATSRRTTGGEGEAFF
TRBJ2-1 | TRBD1 | TRBV7-9 | NA | CASSFGGQGGREQFF
TRBJ1-5 | TRBD1 | TRBV15 | once | CATSREYGTGNTGDQPQHF
TRBJ2-5 | NA | TRBV6-9 | NA | CASSYPQGGGLEETQYF
TRBJ2-7 | NA | TRBV30 | NA | CAWKAEGWEQYF
TRBJ1-6 | TRBD1 | TRBV30 | NA | CAWDRVPANSPLHF
TRBJ2-5 | NA | TRBV19 | few | CASSWGLGETQYF
TRBJ1-4 | TRBD1 | TRBV7-9 | NA | CASSSTRGTATNEKLFF
TRBJ1-6 | TRBD1 | TRBV4-1 | NA | CASSQGTGIGSPLHF
TRBJ1-4 | TRBD1 | TRBV29-1 | NA | CSVRGTEANEKLFF
TRBJ2-7 | TRBD1 | TRBV7-2 | NA | CASSLGRGPLYEQYF
TRBJ1-1 | NA | TRBV19 | NA | CASSPGRVTEAFF
TRBJ1-2 | TRBD1 | TRBV4-1 | NA | CASSRYRDSNYGYTF
TRBJ1-2 | NA | TRBV25-1 | few | CASSESGGHGYTF
TRBJ2-1 | TRBD2 | TRBV7-2 | NA | CASSSRVGGGSRNEQFF
TRBJ2-7 | TRBD2 | TRBV6-1 | few | CASGTPGLPYEQYF
TRBJ1-1 | NA | TRBV9 | NA | CASSAGGRVTEAFF
TRBJ2-3 | TRBD1 | TRBV14 | NA | CASSPGTATDTQYF
TRBJ2-3 | TRBD1 | TRBV11-3 | NA | CASSPGTGTDTQYF
TRBJ2-5 | TRBD1 | TRBV5-1 | NA | CASSIGGGETQYF
TRBJ1-5 | NA | TRBV19 | NA | CASSIGDQPQHF
TRBJ2-7 | NA | TRBV7-2 | NA | CASSLYEGRPYEQYF
TRBJ2-7 | TRBD1 | TRBV23-1 | NA | CASSQSGQGRYEQYF
TRBJ2-6 | NA | TRBV5-8 | few | CASSFIVSGANVLTF